Included here is one T cell receptor beta chain sequence, with context. Its target is not known. Among participants with HIV, every one received treatment in the United States. CDR1 and CDR2 (germline): SNHLY, FYNNEI. The CDR3 length is 13 residues. V dropped 2 bases and J dropped 2 bases, with 6 bases sitting between them. This sample stems from a study of long-term antiretroviral therapy in people with HIV. Whole-study findings and limits: The study found that diversity rose after ART but stayed below transplant donor controls. When set beside controls, HIV repertoires had CDR3 length ranges that were narrower.

immunoSEQ v3.0 was run at survey level. Sequencing used immunoSEQ multiplex PCR; TCRdb keeps in-frame clones, though not all of them. The sample contains over 30,000 clones, 75% to 85% of which appear only once. This clonotype was obtained from a man in his late teens or twenties with HIV. The V and J genes are TRBV2 and TRBJ1-1, with D unresolved. Specimen: unsorted PBMCs, collected 1.9 years after starting antiretroviral therapy. The CDR3 sequence: CASSEWRNTEAFF. Here the CDR3 DNA reads TGTGCCAGCAGTGAATGGAGAAACACTGAAGCTTTCTTT.